Below, 25 T cell receptor beta chains from the same sample are listed, as sequenced in a study of technical replicates of blood from a few donors. Data came from immunoSEQ multiplex PCR; TCRdb stores just in-frame clones and leaves some out. This sample yields under 100,000 clones, of which approximately 94% are seen a single time; 0.2% to 0.25% belongs to the top ten. Sequencing was performed on T cells isolated from PBMCs. These receptors all stem from a human donor in good health.

V and J are TRBV25-1 and TRBJ1-2, with 8 bases aligning to TRBD1. This CDR3 is 14 amino acids long. With V trimmed by 4 bases and J by 4 bases, 5 bases remained unmatched. Per germline, CDR1 MGHDK and CDR2 SYGVNS. CDR3 protein: CASSGVTGVYGYTF. In DNA, the CDR3 is TGTGCCAGCAGTGGGGTGACAGGGGTCTATGGCTACACCTTC.

This clone was picked up one time. CDR3 DNA: TGTGCCAGCAGTAGGGGACAGCACTCCTACGAGCAGTACTTC. Translation gives CASSRGQHSYEQYF. The chain combines TRBV6-5 with TRBJ2-7, with TRBD1 matching 7 bases. V gave up 5 bases and J gave up 0 bases; unmatched junction bases: 4. This CDR3 spans 14 amino acids. In germline, CDR1 is MNHEY, CDR2 SVGAGI.

The rearrangement uses TRBV5-1 and TRBJ2-3; 9 bases fit TRBD2. The junction had 11 bases not matched to a gene; V was cut back by 6 bases and J by 0 bases. CDR3 length: 17 residues. Germline lookup yields CDR1 SGHRS and CDR2 YFSETQ. CDR3 DNA: TGCGCCAGCAAATATAAGGCTAGCGGGGCTAGCACAGATACGCAGTATTTT. This gives the protein CASKYKASGASTDTQYF.

CDR3 bases: TGTGCCAGCAGAGAGCAGCGGAACACCGGGGAGCTGTTTTTT. Translating gives CASREQRNTGELFF. The rearrangement links TRBV5-4 to TRBJ2-2; unclear D gene. CDR3 length equals 14 residues. Germline-derived CDR1 and CDR2 are SGHNT and YYREEE (reference sequence). V dropped 5 bases and J dropped 1 base, with 9 bases sitting between them. The full variable domain, in which reference TRBV5-4 and TRBJ2-2 provide the parts outside the CDR3, is ETGVTQSPTHLIKTRGQQVTLRCSSQSGHNTVSWYQQALGQGPQFIFQYYREEENGRGNFPPRFSGLQFPNYSSELNVNALELDDSALYLCASREQRNTGELFFGEGSRLTVL.

The gene calls are TRBV2 and TRBJ1-3; D remains ambiguous. This CDR3 has 15 amino acids. Germline lookup yields CDR1 SNHLY and CDR2 FYNNEI. V was pared by 10 bases and J by 2 bases, with 18 bases between. In DNA form, the CDR3 reads TGTGCCACCCGTCGGGGTGGTGACCCTGGAAACACCATATATTTT. Residues: CATRRGGDPGNTIYF.

This clone was recorded only once. The chain has TRBV21-1 and TRBJ1-1; the D segment call TRBD1 is taken from the table without a DNA check. TRBV21-1 is designated a pseudogene. CDR3 length: 16 residues. The CDR3 sequence: CASSKRGQDPRTEAFF. DNA for the CDR3: TGTGCCAGCAGCAAAAGGGGACAGGACCCCCGCACTGAAGCTTTCTTT.

The chain carries TRBV11-3 and TRBJ2-7; 11 bases align to TRBD1. Unmatched junction bases numbered 6, after V lost 8 bases and J lost 0 bases. This CDR3 has 15 amino acids. Germline V gene data show CDR1 as SGHNT and CDR2 as YENEEA. The CDR3: CASGDRGKSSYEQYF. The CDR3 DNA is TGTGCCAGCGGGGACAGGGGGAAAAGCTCCTACGAGCAGTACTTC. Combining the CDR3 with reference TRBV11-3 and TRBJ2-7 gives the whole variable domain EAGVVQSPRYKIIEKKQPVAFWCNPISGHNTLYWYLQNLGQGPELLIRYENEEAVDDSQLPKDRFSAERLKGVDSTLKIQPAELGDSAVYLCASGDRGKSSYEQYFGPGTRLTVT.

V is TRBV5-1 and J is TRBJ1-1; no reliable D call. The CDR3 has 13 amino acids. Trimming stripped 3 bases from V and 2 bases from J, with 8 bases between. Germline CDR1 is SGHRS and CDR2 is YFSETQ. The CDR3 region has the DNA TGCGCCAGCAGCTCCGAGAGTAACACTGAAGCTTTCTTT. Residues: CASSSESNTEAFF.

The chain has TRBV18 and TRBJ1-4; 8 bases align to TRBD1. Looked up from germline, CDR1 is KGHSH and CDR2 is LQKENI. The CDR3 has 15 amino acids. With V trimmed by 2 bases and J by 7 bases, 6 bases remained unmatched. CDR3 protein: CASSPSTGVGEKLFF. CDR3 nucleotides: TGTGCCAGCTCACCATCGACAGGGGTGGGTGAAAAACTGTTTTTT.

V is TRBV5-1 and J is TRBJ2-7, with 7 bases fitting TRBD1. The CDR3 covers 14 residues. Per germline, CDR1 SGHRS and CDR2 YFSETQ. Trimming at V came to 1 base and at J to 1 base, leaving 2 bases not matched to a gene. The DNA of the CDR3 is TGCGCCAGCAGCTTGACAGGGGTATCCTACGAGCAGTACTTC. Its protein product is CASSLTGVSYEQYF. The variable domain in full, completed from reference TRBV5-1 and TRBJ2-7, reads KAGVTQTPRYLIKTRGQQVTLSCSPISGHRSVSWYQQTPGQGLQFLFEYFSETQRNKGNFPGRFSGRQFSNSRSEMNVSTLELGDSALYLCASSLTGVSYEQYFGPGTRLTVT.

The V call is TRBV28, the J call TRBJ1-1, with D unclear. The CDR3 is 12 amino acids. Germline V gene sequence: CDR1 MDHEN, CDR2 SYDVKM. The germline V and J ends were trimmed by 6 bases and 5 bases, with 10 bases remaining between them. CDR3 in amino acids: CASRVTGTEAFF. Here the CDR3 DNA reads TGTGCCAGCAGGGTGACGGGGACTGAAGCTTTCTTT.

The chain uses TRBV6-5 and TRBJ1-1; D is uncertain. V was trimmed by 6 bases and J by 4 bases, leaving 12 bases between them. The CDR3 loop spans 13 amino acids. Germline assignment: CDR1 MNHEY and CDR2 SVGAGI. CDR3 protein: CASSLAVLTEAFF. Here the CDR3 DNA reads TGTGCCAGCAGCCTAGCCGTCCTCACTGAAGCTTTCTTT.

Only one count was recorded for this clone. The chain employs TRBV19 and TRBJ1-1; D gene unclear. With 10 bases removed from V and 0 bases from J, the gap between germline ends came to 18 bases. The V gene's germline CDR1 is LNHDA and CDR2 SQIVND (reference sequence). CDR3 length: 15 residues. The CDR3 reads CATRPRERMNTEAFF. The DNA of the CDR3 is TGTGCCACTAGGCCTAGAGAGAGAATGAACACTGAAGCTTTCTTT.

This sequence joins TRBV5-1 and TRBJ1-1; 11 bases align to TRBD1. The CDR3 is 15 residues long. The germline V gene has CDR1 SGHRS and CDR2 YFSETQ. V trimming: 2 bases; J trimming: 3 bases; junction bases outside the gene matches: 3. The CDR3 coding sequence is TGCGCCAGCAGCTTTGGGACAGGGGGAGACACTGAAGCTTTCTTT. Its protein product is CASSFGTGGDTEAFF. Full variable domain (missing parts from reference TRBV5-1 and TRBJ1-1): KAGVTQTPRYLIKTRGQQVTLSCSPISGHRSVSWYQQTPGQGLQFLFEYFSETQRNKGNFPGRFSGRQFSNSRSEMNVSTLELGDSALYLCASSFGTGGDTEAFFGQGTRLTVV.

This chain uses TRBV7-9 with TRBJ2-7; no firm D call. This CDR3 region has 15 residues. Germline CDR1 and CDR2: SEHNR and FQNEAQ (reference sequence). V lost 2 bases and J 3 bases, leaving 14 bases between the germline ends. This CDR3 is CASSLLPPHGYEQYF. In DNA form, the CDR3 reads TGTGCCAGCAGCTTACTCCCCCCTCACGGCTACGAGCAGTACTTC.

This clone was picked up one time. The chain is built from TRBV9 and TRBJ2-1, with D possibly matching TRBD2 (5 bases). With 2 bases removed from V and 7 bases from J, the gap between germline ends came to 22 bases. The CDR3 extends over 17 amino acids. Germline V CDR1 and CDR2: SGDLS, YYNGEE. In DNA form, the CDR3 reads TGTGCCAGCAGCGTCCCAAGGAGTGTGGGAGTGGTGAATGAGCAGTTCTTC. It translates to CASSVPRSVGVVNEQFF.

The CDR3 DNA follows: TGTGCCAGCATGGGAGAGGTAAACACAGATACGCAGTATTTT. It encodes CASMGEVNTDTQYF. The chain is built from TRBV7-9 and TRBJ2-3, with a possible D match to TRBD2 (5 bases). The CDR3 extends over 14 amino acids. Trimming cost V 7 bases and J 2 bases, with 13 bases left between them. Germline V gene sequence: CDR1 SEHNR, CDR2 FQNEAQ (reference sequence).

V is TRBV7-9 and J is TRBJ1-2, with no clear D. This CDR3 region has 13 residues. Germline V gene sequence: CDR1 SEHNR, CDR2 FQNEAQ (reference sequence). V lost 1 base and J lost 6, with 9 bases in between. DNA for the CDR3: TGTGCCAGCAGCTTAGAGGGAGCAGATGGCTACACCTTC. Amino acids: CASSLEGADGYTF.

The V call is TRBV2, the J call TRBJ2-5; 9 bases map to TRBD2. The CDR3 is 16 amino acids. Germline CDR1 reads SNHLY; CDR2 reads FYNNEI. V shed 3 bases and J 2 bases; nucleotides not matched to a gene: 7. The CDR3 protein is CASSEVAGVIQETQYF. The CDR3 nucleotides read TGTGCCAGCAGTGAGGTAGCGGGGGTCATACAAGAGACCCAGTACTTC. Combining the CDR3 with reference TRBV2 and TRBJ2-5 gives the whole variable domain EPEVTQTPSHQVTQMGQEVILRCVPISNHLYFYWYRQILGQKVEFLVSFYNNEISEKSEIFDDQFSVERPDGSNFTLKIRSTKLEDSAMYFCASSEVAGVIQETQYFGPGTRLLVL.

This chain uses TRBV7-9 with TRBJ2-1; 13 bases fit TRBD2. This CDR3 spans 18 amino acids. After removal of 0 bases from V and 1 base from J, the junction contained 3 bases not matched to a gene. Germline V CDR1 and CDR2: SEHNR, FQNEAQ (reference sequence). This chain's CDR3 is CASSLAGTSGKSYNEQFF. In DNA form, the CDR3 reads TGTGCCAGCAGCTTAGCTGGGACTAGCGGGAAATCCTACAATGAGCAGTTCTTC.

To note about this clone: Since the CDR3 does not end with the conserved phenylalanine or tryptophan, this likely comes from a read error. The limits of the CDR3 on the DNA are not certain, so only TCRdb's listed CDR3 is given. The CDR3 sequence is CASSSGGLAGGPVL. The chain couples TRBV13 to TRBJ2-7; the D call of TRBD2 is as the table states it, not checked on the DNA. CDR1 is PRHDT and CDR2 is FYEKMQ in the germline V gene (reference sequence). The CDR3 length is 14 residues, termini included.

The CDR3 is CASSQTGLDEQFF. CDR3 in DNA: TGTGCCAGCAGCCAGACAGGGTTGGATGAGCAGTTCTTC. The chain uses TRBV7-9 and TRBJ2-1; 7 positions agree with TRBD1. The CDR3 runs 13 residues. The trim removed 5 bases at V and 8 bases at J, leaving 6 bases unmatched. From germline, CDR1 is SEHNR and CDR2 FQNEAQ (reference sequence).

The J gene is TRBJ2-5, the V gene TRBV27; 8 nucleotides match TRBD1. Losses at the gene ends were 0 bases for V and 2 bases for J; bases not matched to a gene: 11. CDR3 length: 18 residues. Germline loops: CDR1 MNHEY, CDR2 SMNVEV (reference sequence). CDR3 amino acids: CASSLSGWAGGRQETQYF. The DNA for the CDR3 is TGTGCCAGCAGTTTATCGGGGTGGGCAGGGGGCCGACAAGAGACCCAGTACTTC.

This chain connects TRBV5-1 to TRBJ2-6; no clear D. This CDR3 comprises 14 residues. Trimming took 4 bases from V and 0 from J, leaving 5 bases between them. The germline V gene encodes CDR1 SGHRS and CDR2 YFSETQ. This CDR3 reads CASSELSGANVLTF. The CDR3 DNA follows: TGCGCCAGCAGCGAGCTCTCTGGGGCCAACGTCCTGACTTTC.

The V and J genes are TRBV11-2 and TRBJ1-5; TRBD1 might be the D (6 bases). Trimming took off 5 bases at V and 0 bases at J, with 11 bases between the two ends. The CDR3 covers 15 residues. Germline CDR1 reads SGHAT; CDR2 reads FQNNGV. In nucleotides, the CDR3 is TGTGCCAGCAGCCTCACAGGGTATAGCAATCAGCCCCAGCATTTT. Its translation is CASSLTGYSNQPQHF.